This is a list of T cell receptor beta chains from one sample in a study of Ad26.COV2.S vaccination and SARS-CoV-2 variants. TCRdb keeps only in-frame clones here, not all; method: immunoSEQ multiplex PCR. The repertoire holds about 350,000 clones, 88% seen once, with 6.4% in the top ten. Sequencing used peripheral blood, obtained in a trial of Ad26.COV2.S vaccine versus placebo. These TCRs come from a person between 18 and 60 years old who received the Ad26.COV2.S COVID-19 vaccine or a placebo. CDR3s include the opening cysteine and the closing phenylalanine or tryptophan. Each record gives: D gene, clone size, J gene, CDR3 length, V gene, CDR3 protein, CDR3 DNA. The D gene is left open where the match is weak. Expanded clones are given a class, and other clones once, few, many or no size at all.

D: TRBD2; size: once; J: TRBJ2-7; length: 15; V: TRBV7-2; CDR3: CASSLVMTSQSEQYF; DNA: TGTGCCAGCAGCTTAGTTATGACTAGCCAAAGCGAGCAGTACTTC
D: .; size: .; J: TRBJ2-2; length: 16; V: TRBV3-1/TRBV3-2; CDR3: CASSQSVRANTGELFF; DNA: TGTGCCAGCAGCCAGTCTGTACGCGCGAACACCGGGGAGCTGTTTTTT
D: .; size: .; J: TRBJ2-2; length: 15; V: TRBV19; CDR3: CASSIAGVFTGELFF; DNA: TGTGCCAGTAGTATAGCAGGGGTTTTCACCGGGGAGCTGTTTTTT
D: .; size: once; J: TRBJ2-7; length: 13; V: TRBV12-3/TRBV12-4; CDR3: CASSLGTHYEQYF; DNA: TGTGCCAGCAGTTTGGGGACACACTACGAGCAGTACTTC
D: .; size: .; J: TRBJ2-5; length: 12; V: TRBV29-1; CDR3: CSGDTLSGTQYF; DNA: TGCAGCGGTGACACCCTCTCGGGGACCCAGTACTTC
D: TRBD2; size: few; J: TRBJ2-3; length: 14; V: TRBV6-5; CDR3: CASSYTSGGAEQYF; DNA: TGTGCCAGCAGCTATACTAGCGGGGGGGCTGAGCAGTATTTT
D: .; size: .; J: TRBJ2-3; length: 12; V: TRBV9; CDR3: CASTRTTDTQYF; DNA: TGTGCCAGCACGCGGACGACAGATACGCAGTATTTT
D: .; size: .; J: TRBJ2-1; length: 15; V: TRBV9; CDR3: CASSVIGGSYNEQFF; DNA: TGTGCCAGCAGCGTAATTGGTGGTTCCTACAATGAGCAGTTCTTC
D: .; size: once; J: TRBJ2-3; length: 20; V: TRBV12-5; CDR3: CASGLVPPLSTWESTDTQYF; DNA: TGTGCTAGTGGTTTGGTACCGCCTCTTTCCACGTGGGAAAGCACAGATACGCAGTATTTT
D: .; size: .; J: TRBJ2-1; length: 18; V: TRBV19; CDR3: CASSIVTGMGVSYNEQFF; DNA: TGTGCCAGTAGTATAGTAACGGGGATGGGTGTCTCCTACAATGAGCAGTTCTTC
D: TRBD1; size: .; J: TRBJ2-7; length: 14; V: TRBV5-4; CDR3: CASSLSGTGSEQYF; DNA: TGTGCCAGCAGCTTATCGGGGACAGGGAGCGAGCAGTACTTC
D: TRBD1; size: .; J: TRBJ2-3; length: 16; V: TRBV6-4; CDR3: CASSDSGQIITDTQYF; DNA: TGTGCCAGCAGTGACTCGGGACAGATAATCACAGATACGCAGTATTTT
D: TRBD1; size: .; J: TRBJ1-3; length: 14; V: TRBV6-5; CDR3: CASSATGVGNTIYF; DNA: TGTGCCAGCAGCGCTACAGGGGTAGGAAACACCATATATTTT
D: TRBD1; size: once; J: TRBJ1-4; length: 14; V: TRBV6-5; CDR3: CASSPTGTNEKLFF; DNA: TGTGCCAGCAGTCCGACAGGGACTAATGAAAAACTGTTTTTT
D: .; size: few; J: TRBJ2-7; length: 15; V: TRBV7-6; CDR3: CASSLRGHSSYEQYF; DNA: TGTGCCAGCAGCTTAAGGGGTCATAGCTCCTACGAGCAGTACTTC
D: .; size: few; J: TRBJ2-7; length: 12; V: TRBV6-5; CDR3: CASSYSGREQYF; DNA: TGTGCCAGCAGTTACTCAGGACGCGAGCAGTACTTC
D: TRBD2; size: .; J: TRBJ2-1; length: 19; V: TRBV28; CDR3: CASSYGWASGTSSYNEQFF; DNA: TGTGCCAGCAGTTATGGGTGGGCTAGCGGGACCAGCTCCTACAATGAGCAGTTCTTC
D: .; size: .; J: TRBJ1-1; length: 13; V: TRBV27; CDR3: CASSLSAAAEAFF; DNA: TGTGCCAGCAGTTTATCGGCAGCCGCTGAAGCTTTCTTT
D: .; size: .; J: TRBJ1-5; length: 15; V: TRBV7-2; CDR3: CASSAQGLEYQPQHF; DNA: TGTGCCAGCAGCGCCCAGGGCCTAGAGTATCAGCCCCAGCATTTT
D: .; size: .; J: TRBJ2-1; length: 14; V: TRBV28; CDR3: CAANQGSLVDEQFF; DNA: TGTGCCGCGAACCAGGGTAGTTTGGTCGATGAGCAGTTCTTC
D: .; size: .; J: TRBJ2-2; length: 14; V: TRBV5-1; CDR3: CASSGGPNTGELFF; DNA: TGCGCCAGCAGCGGGGGACCAAACACCGGGGAGCTGTTTTTT
D: TRBD2; size: .; J: TRBJ2-3; length: 14; V: TRBV6-2/TRBV6-3; CDR3: CASSQPGGPNTQYF; DNA: TGTGCCAGCAGTCAACCGGGGGGGCCGAATACGCAGTATTTT
D: .; size: .; J: TRBJ2-7; length: 14; V: TRBV5-1; CDR3: CASSSTPGVYEQYF; DNA: TGCGCCAGCAGCTCCACCCCAGGGGTCTACGAGCAGTACTTC
D: .; size: once; J: TRBJ1-2; length: 16; V: TRBV5-1; CDR3: CASTQDGGGYVAGYTF; DNA: TGCGCCAGCACCCAAGACGGGGGAGGGTATGTTGCCGGCTACACCTTC
D: .; size: .; J: TRBJ2-2; length: 20; V: TRBV9; CDR3: CASSVLSNSRQAANTGELFF; DNA: TGTGCCAGCAGCGTCCTGTCCAACTCCCGACAGGCAGCGAACACCGGGGAGCTGTTTTTT
D: TRBD1; size: .; J: TRBJ1-2; length: 17; V: TRBV9; CDR3: CASSVRQGDSPRDGYTF; DNA: TGTGCCAGCAGCGTCCGACAGGGCGATTCCCCACGGGATGGCTACACCTTC
D: .; size: .; J: TRBJ1-5; length: 12; V: TRBV12-3/TRBV12-4; CDR3: CASSSRGEPQHF; DNA: TGTGCCAGCAGTTCCCGGGGGGAGCCCCAGCATTTT
D: .; size: .; J: TRBJ2-2; length: 13; V: TRBV29-1; CDR3: CSVEGGNTGELFF; DNA: TGCAGCGTTGAAGGAGGAAACACCGGGGAGCTGTTTTTT
D: .; size: .; J: TRBJ2-7; length: 14; V: TRBV14; CDR3: CASSHTSGGIEQYF; DNA: TGTGCCAGCAGCCACACCAGTGGAGGTATCGAGCAGTACTTC
D: TRBD1; size: .; J: TRBJ1-2; length: 13; V: TRBV12-3/TRBV12-4; CDR3: CASTRDRVYGYTF; DNA: TGTGCCAGCACCAGGGACAGAGTCTATGGCTACACCTTC